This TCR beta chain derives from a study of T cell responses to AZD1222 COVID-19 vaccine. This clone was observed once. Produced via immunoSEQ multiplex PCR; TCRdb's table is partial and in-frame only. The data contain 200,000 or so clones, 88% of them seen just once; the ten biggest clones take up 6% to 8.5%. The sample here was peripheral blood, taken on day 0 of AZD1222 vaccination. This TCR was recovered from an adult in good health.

In DNA form, the CDR3 reads TGTGCCACCAGTCGGGGTACCGATGGCTACACCTTC. It encodes CATSRGTDGYTF. The chain carries TRBV24-1 and TRBJ1-2; D gene unclear. V was trimmed by 6 bases and J by 6 bases, leaving 10 bases between them. Germline V lookup: CDR1 KGHDR, CDR2 SFDVKD. The CDR3 consists of 12 residues.